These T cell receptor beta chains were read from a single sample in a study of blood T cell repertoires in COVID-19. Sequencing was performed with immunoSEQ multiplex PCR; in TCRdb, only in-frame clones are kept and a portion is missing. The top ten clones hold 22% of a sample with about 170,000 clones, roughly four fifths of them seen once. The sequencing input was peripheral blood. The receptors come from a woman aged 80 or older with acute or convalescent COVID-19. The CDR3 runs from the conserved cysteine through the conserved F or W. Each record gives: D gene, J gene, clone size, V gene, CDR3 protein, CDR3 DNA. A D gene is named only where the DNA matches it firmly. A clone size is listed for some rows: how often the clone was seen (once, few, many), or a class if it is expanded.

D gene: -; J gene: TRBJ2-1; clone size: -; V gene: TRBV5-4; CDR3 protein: CASSVDSRNEQFF; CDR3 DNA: TGTGCCAGCAGCGTGGACAGCCGCAATGAGCAGTTCTTC
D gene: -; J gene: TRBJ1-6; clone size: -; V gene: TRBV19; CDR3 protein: CASSNRGRDSPLHF; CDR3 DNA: TGTGCCAGTAGTAACCGGGGGAGAGATTCACCCCTCCACTTT
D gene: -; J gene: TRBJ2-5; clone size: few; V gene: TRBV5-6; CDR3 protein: CASSSYQETQYF; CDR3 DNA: TGTGCCAGCAGCTCTTACCAAGAGACCCAGTACTTC
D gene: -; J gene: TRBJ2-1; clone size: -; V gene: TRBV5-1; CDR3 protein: CASSLGHDNEQFF; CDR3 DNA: TGCGCCAGCAGCTTGGGGCACGACAATGAGCAGTTCTTC
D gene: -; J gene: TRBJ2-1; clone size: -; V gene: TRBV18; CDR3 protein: CASSYRSSYNEQFF; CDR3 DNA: TGTGCCAGCTCATACAGGAGCTCCTACAATGAGCAGTTCTTC
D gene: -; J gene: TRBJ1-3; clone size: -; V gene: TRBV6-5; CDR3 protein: CASRAGQLGNTIYF; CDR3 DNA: TGTGCCAGCAGGGCTGGACAGCTTGGAAACACCATATATTTT
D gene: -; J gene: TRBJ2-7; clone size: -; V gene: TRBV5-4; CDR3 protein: CASSTPRSKRLEQYF; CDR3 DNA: TGTGCCAGCAGCACCCCCCGGTCAAAGCGATTGGAGCAGTACTTC
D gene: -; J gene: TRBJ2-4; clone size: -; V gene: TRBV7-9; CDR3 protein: CASSSGSGGNIQYF; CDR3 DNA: TGTGCCAGCAGCTCGGGGTCAGGGGGGAACATTCAGTACTTC
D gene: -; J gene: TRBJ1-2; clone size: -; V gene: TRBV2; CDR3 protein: CASKGEVLHYGYTF; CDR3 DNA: TGTGCCAGCAAAGGGGAAGTCTTGCATTATGGCTACACCTTC
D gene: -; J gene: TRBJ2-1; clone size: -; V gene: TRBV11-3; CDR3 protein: CASSLDLHEQFF; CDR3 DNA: TGTGCCAGCAGCTTAGACCTCCATGAGCAGTTCTTC
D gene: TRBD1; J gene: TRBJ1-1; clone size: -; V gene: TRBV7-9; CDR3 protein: CASSLAGTGRTEAFF; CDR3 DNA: TGTGCCAGCAGCTTAGCCGGGACAGGGCGCACTGAAGCTTTCTTT